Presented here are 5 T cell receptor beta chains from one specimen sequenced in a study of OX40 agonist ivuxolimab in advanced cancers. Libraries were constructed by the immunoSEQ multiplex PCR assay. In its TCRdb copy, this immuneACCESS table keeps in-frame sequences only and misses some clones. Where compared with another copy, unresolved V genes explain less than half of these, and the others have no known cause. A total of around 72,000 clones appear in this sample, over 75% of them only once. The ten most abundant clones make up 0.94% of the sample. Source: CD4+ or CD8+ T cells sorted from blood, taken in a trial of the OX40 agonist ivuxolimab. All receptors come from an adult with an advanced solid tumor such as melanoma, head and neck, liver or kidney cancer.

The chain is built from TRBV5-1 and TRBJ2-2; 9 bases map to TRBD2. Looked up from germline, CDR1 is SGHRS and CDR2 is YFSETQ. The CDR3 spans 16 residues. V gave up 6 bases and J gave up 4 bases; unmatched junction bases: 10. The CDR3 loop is CASTGTSPSVTGELFF. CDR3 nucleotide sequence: TGCGCCAGCACCGGGACTAGCCCTTCGGTCACCGGGGAGCTGTTTTTT.

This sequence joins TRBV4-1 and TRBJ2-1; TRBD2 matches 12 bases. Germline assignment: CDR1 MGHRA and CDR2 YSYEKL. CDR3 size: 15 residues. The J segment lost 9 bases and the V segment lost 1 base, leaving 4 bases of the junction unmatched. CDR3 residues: CASSQGLAGVAEQFF. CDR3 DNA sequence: TGCGCCAGCAGCCAAGGACTAGCGGGAGTTGCTGAGCAGTTCTTC.

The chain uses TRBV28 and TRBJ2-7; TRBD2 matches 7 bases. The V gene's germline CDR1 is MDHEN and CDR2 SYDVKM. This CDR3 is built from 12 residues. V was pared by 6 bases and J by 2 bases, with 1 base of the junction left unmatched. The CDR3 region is CASSRGAYEQYF. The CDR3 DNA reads TGTGCCAGCAGCCGGGGGGCCTACGAGCAGTACTTC. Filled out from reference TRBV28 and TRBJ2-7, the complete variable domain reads DVKVTQSSRYLVKRTGEKVFLECVQDMDHENMFWYRQDPGLGLRLIYFSYDVKMKEKGDIPEGYSVSREKKERFSLILESASTNQTSMYLCASSRGAYEQYFGPGTRLTVT.

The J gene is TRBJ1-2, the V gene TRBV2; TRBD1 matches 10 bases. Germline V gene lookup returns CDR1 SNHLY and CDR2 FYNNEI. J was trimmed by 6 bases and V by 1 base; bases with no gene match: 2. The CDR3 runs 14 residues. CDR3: CASSEEGTGDGYTF. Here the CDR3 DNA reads TGTGCCAGCAGTGAAGAGGGGACAGGGGATGGCTACACCTTC. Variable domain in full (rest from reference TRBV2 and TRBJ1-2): EPEVTQTPSHQVTQMGQEVILRCVPISNHLYFYWYRQILGQKVEFLVSFYNNEISEKSEIFDDQFSVERPDGSNFTLKIRSTKLEDSAMYFCASSEEGTGDGYTFGSGTRLTVV.

The chain's CDR3 is CASSQSSWTRSTDTQYF. CDR3 DNA sequence: TGCGCCAGCAGTCAATCTAGCTGGACCCGTAGCACAGATACGCAGTATTTT. V usage is TRBV23-1 and J usage is TRBJ2-3; D is unresolved. TRBV23-1 is sorted into the ORF group, with uncertain function. The V gene lost 0 bases and the J gene lost 0 bases, with 13 bases spanning the gap. This CDR3 is 17 amino acids long.